These 6 T cell receptor beta chains share one sample of origin, sequenced in a study of CD4+ T cells in melanoma. The method was immunoSEQ multiplex PCR; TCRdb's version includes in-frame clones alone and lacks a portion of them. This table has roughly 12,000 clones, 60% to 75% appearing once. Specimen: cells from a culture (not recorded whether cultured in vitro). These receptors were obtained from a human donor with melanoma.

This chain uses TRBV6-5 with TRBJ2-2; possible D gene TRBD1, 5 bases. Trimming shortened V by 2 bases and J by 2 bases, and 12 bases separated the two germline ends. This CDR3 has 16 residues. Germline values: CDR1 MNHEY, CDR2 SVGAGI. CDR3 region: CASSYRRRTNTGELFF. As DNA, the CDR3 is TGTGCCAGCAGTTACCGACGACGGACAAACACCGGGGAGCTGTTTTTT.

The CDR3 sequence is CASSWTGGIYNEQFF. Here the CDR3 DNA reads TGCGCCAGCAGCTGGACCGGAGGTATCTACAATGAGCAGTTCTTC. This chain joins TRBV5-1 and TRBJ2-1; the D gene is possibly TRBD2 (5 bases). V lost 3 bases and J 3 bases, leaving 13 bases between the germline ends. The CDR3 runs 15 residues. CDR1 and CDR2 from the germline V gene are SGHRS and YFSETQ. Based on the CDR3 plus reference TRBV5-1 and TRBJ2-1, the full variable domain is KAGVTQTPRYLIKTRGQQVTLSCSPISGHRSVSWYQQTPGQGLQFLFEYFSETQRNKGNFPGRFSGRQFSNSRSEMNVSTLELGDSALYLCASSWTGGIYNEQFFGPGTRLTVL.

The CDR3 DNA is TGTGCCAGCAGCCCTCAACACAACGGGACTAGTCGGGAGACCCAGTACTTC. Translated: CASSPQHNGTSRETQYF. V is TRBV7-8 and J is TRBJ2-5, with TRBD2 matching over 8 bases. Unmatched junction bases numbered 16, after V lost 5 bases and J lost 5 bases. This CDR3 region has 17 residues. Per the germline V gene, CDR1 is SGHVS and CDR2 is FQNEAQ.

This clone was detected only once. The chain employs TRBV6-5 and TRBJ1-2; perhaps TRBD1 as D (5 bases). Trimming took 0 bases from V and 7 from J, leaving 9 bases between them. Per germline, CDR1 MNHEY and CDR2 SVGAGI. This CDR3 region has 13 residues. CDR3 coding DNA: TGTGCCAGCAGTTACTCTTTGAGGGGTGGCTACACCTTC. This gives the protein CASSYSLRGGYTF.

The chain employs TRBV7-9 and TRBJ2-2, with a weak D call TRBD2 (5 bases). This CDR3 has 15 amino acids. Germline CDR1 is SEHNR and CDR2 is FQNEAQ (reference sequence). V gave up 7 bases and J gave up 2 bases, with 14 bases separating them. CDR3 sequence: CASTHREGNTGELFF. In DNA, the CDR3 is TGTGCCAGCACCCACCGAGAGGGAAACACCGGGGAGCTGTTTTTT. Based on the CDR3 plus reference TRBV7-9 and TRBJ2-2, the full variable domain is DTGVSQNPRHKITKRGQNVTFRCDPISEHNRLYWYRQTLGQGPEFLTYFQNEAQLEKSRLLSDRFSAERPKGSFSTLEIQRTEQGDSAMYLCASTHREGNTGELFFGEGSRLTVL.

The CDR3 region is CASSLDPPGSTDTQYF. The CDR3 DNA follows: TGTGCCAGCAGCTTAGACCCACCGGGGAGCACAGATACGCAGTATTTT. The gene calls are TRBV7-6 and TRBJ2-3; D may be TRBD2 (5 bases). V was clipped by 1 base and J by 0 bases, with 11 bases between them. There are 16 residues in the CDR3. The germline gives CDR1 SGHVS, CDR2 FNYEAQ.